This T cell receptor (beta chain) was documented in a study of identical twins. CDR3 length: 14 residues. V gave up 6 bases and J gave up 4 bases, with 14 bases separating them. Germline CDR1 reads MDHEN; CDR2 reads SYDVKM. The table lists this clonotype with many counts. TCRdb reanalysed the 5' RACE reads using MiXCR and keeps one entry per CDR3 protein. The sample records 300,000 or so distinct CDR3 sequences, 8% to 9.5% being singletons. Another study also made use of these data, one on yellow fever vaccine responses in identical twins.

This TCR was sampled from a woman aged 18 to 35 in good health. The chain joins TRBV28 to TRBJ2-3; D possibly corresponds to TRBD1 (6 bases). Sequenced: CD8+ T cells sorted from blood. The CDR3 DNA reads TGTGCCAGCAGCAGATCCTCAGGGGCAGATACGCAGTATTTT. Protein: CASSRSSGADTQYF.